Detailed here is one TCR beta chain. With a J-beta primer mix and a sample-barcoded 5' primer, a second PCR ran roughly 6 to 12 cycles. TCRdb redid the calling of the 5' RACE reads with MiXCR, one entry per CDR3 protein. Of some 760,000 distinct CDR3 sequences in the sample, roughly 25% are singletons; the top ten hold 9.4%. This specimen comes from a study of blood T cells in healthy people across ages. Samples each yielded at least 5 micrograms of total RNA. The CDR3 extends over 12 amino acids. The germline V gene encodes CDR1 SGHRS and CDR2 YFSETQ. Trimming removed 0 bases from V and 11 bases from J, with 9 bases in between. These data were likewise used in another study, on T cells of mothers and their children. That report notes: Related mother-child pairs shared slightly more overlap than unrelated pairs, but the difference was non-significant.

This clonotype was sampled from a boy younger than 18 in good health. This chain joins TRBV5-1 and TRBJ2-1; the D is unclear. The sequencing input was blood. In nucleotides, the CDR3 is TGCGCCAGCAGCTTGGAAGGGAATAAGCAGTTCTTC. Protein: CASSLEGNKQFF. Supplemented by reference TRBV5-1 and TRBJ2-1, the full variable domain reads KAGVTQTPRYLIKTRGQQVTLSCSPISGHRSVSWYQQTPGQGLQFLFEYFSETQRNKGNFPGRFSGRQFSNSRSEMNVSTLELGDSALYLCASSLEGNKQFFGPGTRLTVL.